Presented here are 18 T cell receptor beta chains from one specimen sequenced in a study of T cell responses to AZD1222 COVID-19 vaccine. The repertoire was sequenced with immunoSEQ multiplex PCR; TCRdb's copy has only in-frame clones and lacks some. The table lists around 130,000 clones, just over 85% of them singletons, with around 10% in the top ten. Specimen: peripheral blood, collected on day 0 of AZD1222 vaccination. These receptors all come from an adult in good health.

This clone was detected a few times. V usage is TRBV28 and J usage is TRBJ1-4; D perhaps matches TRBD1 (6 bases). The CDR3 is 15 residues long. Trimming took off 8 bases at V and 4 bases at J, with 17 bases between the two ends. The germline gives CDR1 MDHEN, CDR2 SYDVKM. This chain's CDR3 is CASYLKQGINEKLFF. In nucleotides, the CDR3 is TGTGCCAGCTACCTCAAACAGGGAATTAATGAAAAACTGTTTTTT.

The rearrangement uses TRBV6-4 and TRBJ2-1, with TRBD2 identical over 10 bases. Trimming at V came to 6 bases and at J to 2 bases, leaving 4 bases not matched to a gene. CDR1 is MRHNA and CDR2 is SNTAGT in the germline V gene. The CDR3 is 15 residues long. DNA for the CDR3: TGTGCCAGCAGAGAACTAGCGGGGACCTACAATGAGCAGTTCTTC. Translation gives CASRELAGTYNEQFF.

The chain links TRBV7-9 to TRBJ1-5; tentatively, D is TRBD1 (5 bases). This CDR3 has 18 residues. V was shortened by 0 bases and J by 2 bases, with 17 bases between the two germline ends. Germline CDR1 is SEHNR and CDR2 is FQNEAQ (reference sequence). CDR3: CASSLARGGAEGNQPQHF. CDR3 bases: TGTGCCAGCAGCTTAGCCCGAGGCGGGGCAGAGGGCAATCAGCCCCAGCATTTT.

The chain uses TRBV2 and TRBJ1-5, with a possible D match to TRBD1 (5 bases). This CDR3 has 14 residues. Germline-derived CDR1 and CDR2 are SNHLY and FYNNEI. The V gene lost 7 bases and the J gene lost 3 bases, with 13 bases spanning the gap. DNA of the CDR3: TGTGCCAGCACAGGCCAGGGTTACAATCAGCCCCAGCATTTT. Translated: CASTGQGYNQPQHF.

The chain combines TRBV5-1 with TRBJ2-7, with TRBD2 matching over 10 bases. This CDR3 has 16 amino acids. The J segment lost 4 bases and the V segment lost 0 bases, leaving 7 bases of the junction unmatched. Germline loops: CDR1 SGHRS, CDR2 YFSETQ. The CDR3 coding sequence is TGCGCCAGCAGCTTGGAATCTAGCGGGAGATCGTACGAGCAGTACTTC. Residues: CASSLESSGRSYEQYF.

This chain links TRBV19 with TRBJ1-5; tentative D call: TRBD1 (5 bases). This CDR3 comprises 14 residues. V was trimmed by 5 bases and J by 5 bases, leaving 13 bases between them. The V gene's germline CDR1 is LNHDA and CDR2 SQIVND (reference sequence). CDR3 in DNA: TGTGCCAGTAGTGCCGGGACGGATCATCAGCCCCAGCATTTT. This encodes CASSAGTDHQPQHF.

This chain connects TRBV5-8 to TRBJ1-5; D is ambiguous. The CDR3 covers 16 residues. V was trimmed by 10 bases and J by 3 bases, leaving 23 bases between them. Germline CDR1 and CDR2: SGHTS and YDEGEE. DNA for the CDR3: TGTGCCGGGGATATGTGGGAGTCGGGTGCCAATCAGCCCCAGCATTTT. Translated, it gives CAGDMWESGANQPQHF.

There are a few counts of this clone. The chain is built from TRBV20-1 and TRBJ1-1; 8 bases are shared with TRBD1. The CDR3 covers 11 residues. Germline V CDR1 and CDR2: DFQATT, SNEGSKA (reference sequence). The ends lost 5 bases at V and 10 bases at J; junction bases unmatched: 6. The CDR3: CSAATDRAAFF. The DNA of the CDR3 is TGCAGTGCTGCCACGGACAGGGCAGCTTTCTTT.

The rearrangement links TRBV28 to TRBJ1-6; TRBD1 might be the D (5 bases). The V gene's germline CDR1 is MDHEN and CDR2 SYDVKM. The CDR3 loop spans 15 amino acids. The V end was cut by 7 bases, the J end by 0 bases, with 10 bases between. Here the CDR3 reads CASTRGSSYNSPLHF. The CDR3 DNA reads as TGTGCCAGCACTCGGGGGAGCTCCTATAATTCACCCCTCCACTTT. Combining the CDR3 with reference TRBV28 and TRBJ1-6 gives the whole variable domain DVKVTQSSRYLVKRTGEKVFLECVQDMDHENMFWYRQDPGLGLRLIYFSYDVKMKEKGDIPEGYSVSREKKERFSLILESASTNQTSMYLCASTRGSSYNSPLHFGNGTRLTVT.

The rearrangement uses TRBV5-5 and TRBJ1-6, with D possibly being TRBD1 (5 bases). Trimming took 3 bases from V and 9 from J, leaving 22 bases between them. The germline V gene has CDR1 SGHKS and CDR2 YYEKEE (reference sequence). CDR3 length: 17 residues. The CDR3 nucleotides read TGTGCCAGCAGCTGGGGAGACGCCCGGGGTGGGGCTTCACCCCTCCACTTT. This codes for CASSWGDARGGASPLHF.

The CDR3 DNA follows: TGTGCCAGCAGCTTAGCTACTGTCTATGGCTACACCTTC. Protein sequence: CASSLATVYGYTF. The V gene is TRBV7-2, the J gene TRBJ1-2; D is ambiguous. V was trimmed by 0 bases and J by 4 bases, leaving 6 bases between them. The CDR3 runs 13 residues. In germline, CDR1 is SGHTA, CDR2 FQGNSA.

The chain couples TRBV3-1 (or the pseudogene TRBV3-2) to TRBJ1-4; no definite D call. The germline V and J ends were trimmed by 1 base and 7 bases, with 7 bases remaining between them. This CDR3 contains 13 residues. Germline CDR1 LGHDT, CDR2 YNNKEL (reference sequence). The CDR3, as DNA: TGTGCCAGCAGCCAAGGGTCCGGTGAAAAACTGTTTTTT. It specifies CASSQGSGEKLFF.

This chain connects TRBV5-1 to TRBJ2-7; 7 nucleotides align to TRBD1. J lost 4 bases, V lost 0 bases, and 10 bases had no gene match. CDR1 and CDR2 from the germline V gene are SGHRS and YFSETQ. The CDR3 is made up of 16 amino acids. The CDR3 loop reads CASSLDPAGTEYEQYF. The DNA of the CDR3 is TGCGCCAGCAGCTTGGACCCAGCCGGGACAGAGTACGAGCAGTACTTC.

This sequence joins TRBV5-1 and TRBJ2-1; 14 nucleotides align to TRBD2. CDR1 and CDR2 from the germline V gene are SGHRS and YFSETQ. This CDR3 region has 17 residues. The trim removed 5 bases at V and 14 bases at J, leaving 18 bases unmatched. CDR3 nucleotide sequence: TGCGCCAGCAGGCCCACCCCCGGGACTAGCGGGAGTCTTTGGAAGTTCTTC. The encoded protein is CASRPTPGTSGSLWKFF.

This clone was seen once. The CDR3 DNA is TGTGCCAGCTCCCGTGGACTAGCGGGGCCCGAGCAGTACTTC. This sequence encodes CASSRGLAGPEQYF. This chain joins TRBV7-2 and TRBJ2-7; 12 bases align to TRBD2. The V segment lost 8 bases and the J segment 6 bases; nucleotides outside the gene matches: 8. There are 14 residues in the CDR3. Germline V gene lookup returns CDR1 SGHTA and CDR2 FQGNSA.

CDR3 DNA sequence: TGTGCCAGCAGCTTGTCACAGCTGAACACTGAAGCTTTCTTT. This encodes CASSLSQLNTEAFF. The chain has TRBV5-5 and TRBJ1-1, with D unclear. Germline assignment: CDR1 SGHKS and CDR2 YYEKEE (reference sequence). V was clipped by 1 base and J by 0 bases, with 7 bases between them. The CDR3 sequence is 14 residues long.

This chain joins TRBV11-3 and TRBJ2-1; possibly TRBD2 for D (6 bases). Trimming removed 5 bases at V and 5 bases at J, with 13 bases between. Germline values: CDR1 SGHNT, CDR2 YENEEA. The length of the CDR3 is 14 residues. As DNA, the CDR3 is TGTGCCAGCAGCCCGGGACTCCGCAACAATGAGCAGTTCTTC. It is translated as CASSPGLRNNEQFF.

The chain is built from TRBV6-5 and TRBJ1-2; D not resolved. The CDR3 runs 14 residues. V gave up 7 bases and J gave up 2 bases, with 14 bases separating them. Germline lookup yields CDR1 MNHEY and CDR2 SVGAGI. This chain's CDR3 is CASNPSGANYGYTF. The CDR3 region has the DNA TGTGCCAGCAACCCCTCAGGCGCGAACTATGGCTACACCTTC.